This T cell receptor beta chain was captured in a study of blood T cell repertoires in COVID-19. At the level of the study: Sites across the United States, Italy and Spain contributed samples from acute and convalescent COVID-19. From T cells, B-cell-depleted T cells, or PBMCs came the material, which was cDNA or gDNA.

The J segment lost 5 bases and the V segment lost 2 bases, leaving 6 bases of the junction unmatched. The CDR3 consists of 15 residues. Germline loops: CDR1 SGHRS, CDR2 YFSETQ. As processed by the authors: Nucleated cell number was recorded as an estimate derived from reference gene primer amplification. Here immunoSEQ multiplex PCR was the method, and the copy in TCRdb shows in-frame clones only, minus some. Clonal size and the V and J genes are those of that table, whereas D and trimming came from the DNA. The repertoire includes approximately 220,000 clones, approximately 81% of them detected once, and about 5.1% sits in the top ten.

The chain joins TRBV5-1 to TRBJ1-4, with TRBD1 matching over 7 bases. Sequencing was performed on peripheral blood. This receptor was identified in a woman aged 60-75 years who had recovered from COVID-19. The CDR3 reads CASSFSTGPNEKLFF. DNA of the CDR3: TGCGCCAGCAGCTTTTCGACAGGGCCCAATGAAAAACTGTTTTTT. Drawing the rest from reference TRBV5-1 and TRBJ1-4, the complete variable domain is KAGVTQTPRYLIKTRGQQVTLSCSPISGHRSVSWYQQTPGQGLQFLFEYFSETQRNKGNFPGRFSGRQFSNSRSEMNVSTLELGDSALYLCASSFSTGPNEKLFFGSGTQLSVL.